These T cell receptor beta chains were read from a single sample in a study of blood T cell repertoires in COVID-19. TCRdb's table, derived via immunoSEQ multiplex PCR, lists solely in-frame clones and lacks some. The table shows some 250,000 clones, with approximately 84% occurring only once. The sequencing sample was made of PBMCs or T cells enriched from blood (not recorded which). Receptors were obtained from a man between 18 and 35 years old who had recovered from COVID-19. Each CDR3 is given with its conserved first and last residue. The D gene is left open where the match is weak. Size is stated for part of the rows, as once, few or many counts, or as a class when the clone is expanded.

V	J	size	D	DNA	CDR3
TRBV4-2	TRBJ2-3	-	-	TGTGCCAGCAGCCAAATCTTCAGCACAGATACGCAGTATTTT	CASSQIFSTDTQYF
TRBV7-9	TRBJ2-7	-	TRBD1	TGTGCCAGCAGCAAATCATTGACAGGGGTAGGCGACGAGCAGTACTTC	CASSKSLTGVGDEQYF
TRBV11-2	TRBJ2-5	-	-	TGTGCCAGCAGCTTAGCTGCGGCCTTTGGGGAGACCCAGTACTTC	CASSLAAAFGETQYF
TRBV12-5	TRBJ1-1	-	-	TGTGCTAGTGGTTTGGTAAGATACCAGTCCAACACTGAAGCTTTCTTT	CASGLVRYQSNTEAFF
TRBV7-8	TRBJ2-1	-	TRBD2	TGTGCCAGCAGCTTAGTAGCGGGGGCCTCCTACAATGAGCAGTTCTTC	CASSLVAGASYNEQFF
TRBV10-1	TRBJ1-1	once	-	TGCGCCAGCTCTGAGCTCAGCGACACTGAAGCTTTCTTT	CASSELSDTEAFF
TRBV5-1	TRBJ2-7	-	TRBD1	TGCGCCAGCAGCTCCGGGACAGGGCGCTCCTACGAGCAGTACTTC	CASSSGTGRSYEQYF
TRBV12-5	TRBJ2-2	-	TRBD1	TGTGCTAGTGGTTTGGTATTTCTCGACAGGGGGGCCACCGGGGAGCTGTTTTTT	CASGLVFLDRGATGELFF
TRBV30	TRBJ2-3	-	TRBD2	TGTGCCTGGAGTGTGTCTAGCGGGAGCGATACGCAGTATTTT	CAWSVSSGSDTQYF
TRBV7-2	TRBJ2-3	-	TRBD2	TGTGCCAGCAGCCCGATGACTAGCGGGAGAGTTTCTGGAGATACGCAGTATTTT	CASSPMTSGRVSGDTQYF
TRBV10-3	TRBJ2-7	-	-	TGTGCCATCAGTGAGCGGGACTCCTACGAGCAGTACTTC	CAISERDSYEQYF
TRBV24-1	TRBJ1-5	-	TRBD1	TGTGCCACCAGTGTTACAGGGGTTAGGCAGCCCCAGCATTTT	CATSVTGVRQPQHF
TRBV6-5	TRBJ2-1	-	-	TGTGCCAGCAGTTACTCGGACAGACCGTACAATGAGCAGTTCTTC	CASSYSDRPYNEQFF
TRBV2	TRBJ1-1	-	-	TGTGCCACTACACCCCAGGGATTGAACACTGAAGCTTTCTTT	CATTPQGLNTEAFF
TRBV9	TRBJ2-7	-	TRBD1	TGTGCCAGCAGCGGCGGACAGGGGGTTACCTACGAGCAGTACTTC	CASSGGQGVTYEQYF
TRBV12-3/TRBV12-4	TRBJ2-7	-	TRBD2	TGTGCCAGCACCAAAGGGTGGGGGGGCGAGCAGTACTTC	CASTKGWGGEQYF
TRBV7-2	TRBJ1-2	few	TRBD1	TGTGCCAGCAGCTCCCGGGACAGGGTAAAAGGCTACACCTTC	CASSSRDRVKGYTF
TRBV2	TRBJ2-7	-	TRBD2	TGTGCCAGCAGGCAGGCTAGCGGCTACGAGCAGTACTTC	CASRQASGYEQYF
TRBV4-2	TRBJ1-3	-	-	TGTGCCAGCAGCCGCGGGTTCGGAGTTGGGACCATATATTTT	CASSRGFGVGTIYF
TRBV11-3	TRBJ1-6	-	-	TGTGCCAGCAGCCGATGGGGGGGCCAAGGGATTAATAATTCACCCCTCCACTTT	CASSRWGGQGINNSPLHF
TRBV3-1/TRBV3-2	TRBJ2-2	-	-	TGTGCCAGCAGCCAAGGGCAGGATAACACCGGGGAGCTGTTTTTT	CASSQGQDNTGELFF
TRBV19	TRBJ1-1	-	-	TGTGCCAGTACTTCACAGGTTATTACTGAAGCTTTCTTT	CASTSQVITEAFF
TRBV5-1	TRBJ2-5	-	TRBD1	TGCGCCAGCAGCTTGGGACAGGGGGTTTCAGAGACCCAGTACTTC	CASSLGQGVSETQYF
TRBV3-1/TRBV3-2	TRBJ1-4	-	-	TGTGCCAGCAGCCAGGGGGGGACAACGAGTAATGAAAAACTGTTTTTT	CASSQGGTTSNEKLFF
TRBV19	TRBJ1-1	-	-	TGTGCCAGTAGTATTAACAGTTTGAACACTGAAGCTTTCTTT	CASSINSLNTEAFF
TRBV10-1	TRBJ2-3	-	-	TGCGCCAGCAGTGAGTACATAACAGATACGCAGTATTTT	CASSEYITDTQYF
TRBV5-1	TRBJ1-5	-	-	TGCGCCAGCAGCGTTGTGGGTCCCCTCATCGCAGGGCCCCAGCATTTT	CASSVVGPLIAGPQHF
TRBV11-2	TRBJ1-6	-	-	TGTGCCAGCACTCAAGTCGGGGGGAGCTCACCCCTCCACTTT	CASTQVGGSSPLHF
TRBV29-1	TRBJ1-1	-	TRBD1	TGCAGCGTTGGGACAGGGGGCACTGAAGCTTTCTTT	CSVGTGGTEAFF
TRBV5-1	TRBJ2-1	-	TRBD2	TGCGCCAGCAGCTTGGCCACCGGGACTAGCGGGCTTTACAATGAGCAGTTCTTC	CASSLATGTSGLYNEQFF
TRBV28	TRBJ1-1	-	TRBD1	TGTGCCAGCAGTTCCGGACAGGGAGACGCTGAAGCTTTCTTT	CASSSGQGDAEAFF